This T cell receptor beta chain was identified in a study of vaccination and CD4 T cells after COVID-19. In the study overall: Drawing of post-COVID samples took place a median approximately 100 days after diagnosis (range 35 to 161).

For this clonotype: Its antigen is currently unknown.

Study-wide points: The authors studied relatively few convalescent patients and analyzed no early post-infection timepoints. Spike mono-reactive status applied to 304 of 307 vaccine-specific clones in convalescent patients.

TCRdb reprocessed the PCR reads with MiXCR, giving one entry per CDR3 protein. Of 25,000 to 30,000 distinct CDR3 sequences detected, 45% to 60% appear once; the ten largest clones hold more than 5%. Specified time point: late sampling 161 to 241 days after vaccination in three convalescent patients. The V gene's germline CDR1 is DFQATT and CDR2 SNEGSKA (reference sequence). V was pared by 1 base and J by 4 bases, with 9 bases between. The CDR3 contains 13 residues. The sequence derives from a human donor who had recovered from COVID-19. The rearrangement joins TRBV20-1 to TRBJ2-3; D uncertain. Sequencing used CD4+ T cells from blood, obtained about 7 months after SARS-CoV-2 vaccination. Here the CDR3 reads CSARAPVADTQYF. The DNA of the CDR3 is TGCAGTGCTAGAGCCCCGGTGGCAGATACGCAGTATTTT.